This T cell receptor beta chain was captured by sequencing in a study of blood T cell repertoires in COVID-19. About the study: Acute and convalescent COVID-19 samples came from the United States, Italy and Spain.

Losses at the gene ends were 5 bases for V and 2 bases for J; bases not matched to a gene: 7. Germline CDR1 and CDR2: SGHVS and FNYEAQ. The CDR3 covers 15 residues. TCRdb keeps only in-frame clones here, not all; method: immunoSEQ multiplex PCR. Among 150,000 to 200,000 clones listed, approximately 81% were seen once. Sequencing was performed on peripheral blood. This chain joins TRBV7-6 and TRBJ2-3; TRBD1 matches 7 bases. The sequence derives from a woman aged 45-65 years with COVID-19, enrolled during active disease. CDR3 loop: CASSPDRAFTDTQYF. CDR3 nucleotide sequence: TGTGCCAGCAGCCCAGACAGGGCCTTCACAGATACGCAGTATTTT.